This T cell receptor beta chain appears in the sequencing data of a study of blood T cells in healthy people across ages. Study-wide context: When template switching was applied, about one barcoded beta molecule was captured per two T cells. Study-wide points: Diversity of TCR beta correlated strongly with naive T cell percentage.

Germline V gives CDR1 MNHEY, CDR2 SMNVEV (reference sequence). V was cut by 1 base and J by 7 bases, with 14 bases left in between. This CDR3 spans 15 amino acids. This clonotype was counted between two and nine times. Its antigen is unknown. Total RNA, at least 6 micrograms per sample, came from PBMCs. Combining a sample-barcoded 5' primer with a J-beta primer mix, a second PCR ran for roughly 7 to 12 cycles. Every sample gave at least 2.5 million paired-end reads containing CDR3. MiXCR, applied by TCRdb to the 5' RACE reads, yields one record per CDR3 protein. The sample has approximately 800,000 distinct CDR3 sequences; about half are singletons.

Material: blood. The V call is TRBV27, the J call TRBJ2-1, with D maybe TRBD2 (6 bases). This clonotype originated in an older man in good health. The DNA of the CDR3 is TGTGCCAGCAGTTTATTGACGGGAGAGGCGAATGAGCAGTTCTTC. It yields the protein CASSLLTGEANEQFF.